Presented here are 24 T cell receptor beta chains from one specimen sequenced in a study of blood T cells in healthy people across ages (dated by TCRdb to between 2014 and 2016). The library came from 5' RACE. TCRdb records Illumina HiSeq 2500 as the sequencer. The second PCR ran for roughly 7 to 12 cycles and used a J-beta primer mix along with a sample-barcoded 5' primer. In-frame beta chains were kept once TCRdb had trimmed the public reads at Q25 with fastp and called clones with MiXCR. Rows merge per CDR3 protein into single entries with the most common DNA and genes. This sample holds about 930,000 distinct CDR3 sequences; roughly 28% were observed only once. The top ten constitute roughly 10% of the sample. These data were also reused for a study on T cells of mothers and their children.

Sequenced sample: blood. These receptors all stem from a woman in her thirties or forties in good health.

This clonotype was seen more than once but under ten times. V gene TRBV3-1 combines with J gene TRBJ2-5, with 9 bases lining up with TRBD1. CDR1 and CDR2 from the germline V gene are LGHDT and YNNKEL (reference sequence). With 2 bases clipped from V and 5 bases from J, the junction kept 9 bases outside the gene matches. The CDR3 consists of 16 residues. The CDR3 sequence: CASSQLRGQGHETQYF. As DNA, the CDR3 is TGTGCCAGCAGCCAATTAAGAGGACAGGGGCACGAGACCCAGTACTTC.

The chain employs TRBV11-3 and TRBJ2-1; TRBD2 aligns across 14 bases. The CDR3 loop spans 18 amino acids. J was trimmed by 7 bases and V by 4 bases; bases with no gene match: 12. Germline V lookup: CDR1 SGHNT, CDR2 YENEEA. The DNA for the CDR3 is TGTGCCAGCAGCTCAGGCAGACTAGCGGGGGGGCTTCTTAATGAGCAGTTCTTC. It is translated as CASSSGRLAGGLLNEQFF.

This clonotype has only a few counts. This may come from a read error, since a much larger clone is one base off. DNA for the CDR3: TGTGCCGTCAGGGGGATCGGTACAGATACGCAGTATTTT. Encoded protein: CAVRGIGTDTQYF. The chain recombines TRBV10-3 with TRBJ2-3; 7 nucleotides match TRBD1. The germline V gene encodes CDR1 ENHRY and CDR2 SYGVKD. This CDR3 has 13 residues.

This rearrangement joins TRBV3-1 to TRBJ1-2; a weak D match, TRBD1 (6 bases). Germline values: CDR1 LGHDT, CDR2 YNNKEL (reference sequence). The ends were cut back, 2 bases at V and 8 bases at J, with 24 bases in the middle. The CDR3 sequence is 17 residues long. CDR3 sequence: CASSQSTLLEEGHGYTF. The CDR3 bases are TGTGCCAGCAGCCAATCAACCCTCCTGGAGGAGGGACACGGCTACACCTTC.

Concerning this clonotype: A much more abundant neighbour one base away suggests this may be a read error. The chain combines TRBV7-2 with TRBJ1-2; 7 bases align to TRBD1. This CDR3 has 14 residues. CDR1 SGHTA and CDR2 FQGNSA come from the germline V gene. With 7 bases clipped from V and 10 bases from J, the junction kept 15 bases outside the gene matches. The DNA of the CDR3 is TGTGCCAGCACCCGTCAGGGGGGACTCAATGACTACACCTTC. It translates to CASTRQGGLNDYTF.

The table lists this clonotype with a few counts. V gene TRBV28 combines with J gene TRBJ2-3; weak D call: TRBD2 (7 bases). V lost 5 bases and J 6 bases, leaving 15 bases between the germline ends. CDR3 length: 14 amino acids. Germline V gene lookup returns CDR1 MDHEN and CDR2 SYDVKM. The CDR3 spells CASSKRGGSDTQYF. The CDR3 DNA sequence: TGTGCCAGCAGTAAGAGGGGGGGGTCTGATACGCAGTATTTT.

The genes are TRBV9 and TRBJ2-3, with 10 bases fitting TRBD1. The CDR3 has 15 amino acids. Trimming took 4 bases from V and 5 from J; bases not matched to a gene: 7. CDR1 SGDLS and CDR2 YYNGEE come from the germline V gene. The CDR3 bases are TGTGCCAGCAGCCCGGGACAGGGGATTGGAGATACGCAGTATTTT. Encoded protein: CASSPGQGIGDTQYF.

This clonotype was counted between two and nine times. Just one base apart from a much larger clone, this may be a read error. This rearrangement joins TRBV4-1 to TRBJ2-6; 8 positions agree with TRBD1. CDR1 MGHRA and CDR2 YSYEKL come from the germline V gene. The CDR3 loop spans 15 amino acids. The CDR3 region is CASSQDRAGANVRTF. DNA of the CDR3: TGCGCCAGCAGCCAGGACAGGGCTGGGGCCAACGTCCGGACTTTC.

For this clonotype: Since a much larger clone is just one base distant, this may be a read error. The V call is TRBV7-6, the J call TRBJ2-3; a possible D gene is TRBD1 (5 bases). V lost 5 bases and J lost 2, with 11 bases in between. The length of the CDR3 is 14 residues. CDR1 is SGHVS, CDR2 FNYEAQ, per germline. CDR3 DNA: TGTGCCAGCAGCAAAGGACACCTCACAGATACGCAGTATTTT. As protein: CASSKGHLTDTQYF.

The chain carries TRBV11-2 and TRBJ1-2; D unclear. Germline V gene lookup returns CDR1 SGHAT and CDR2 FQNNGV. V was shortened by 3 bases and J by 4 bases, with 12 bases between the two germline ends. This CDR3 spans 14 amino acids. The CDR3 coding sequence is TGTGCCAGCAGCTTGGGTCAAAGGTCCTATGGCTACACCTTC. It encodes CASSLGQRSYGYTF.

This clonotype was counted many times. This chain uses TRBV28 with TRBJ2-7, with a tentative D call TRBD2 (6 bases). Germline loops: CDR1 MDHEN, CDR2 SYDVKM. The CDR3 runs 13 residues. V was clipped by 4 bases and J by 4 bases, with 11 bases between them. CDR3 nucleotide sequence: TGTGCCAGCAGTTCGACTAGGATGTACGAGCAGTACTTC. Translated: CASSSTRMYEQYF.

The table lists this clonotype with a few counts. V usage is TRBV24-1 and J usage is TRBJ1-2; TRBD1 matches 7 bases. The CDR3 totals 14 residues. J was trimmed by 2 bases and V by 4 bases; bases with no gene match: 3. The germline gives CDR1 KGHDR, CDR2 SFDVKD. The CDR3: CATSEGTVNYGYTF. In nucleotides, the CDR3 is TGTGCCACCAGTGAGGGGACAGTGAACTATGGCTACACCTTC.

The table lists this clonotype with many counts. This chain connects TRBV4-1 to TRBJ2-7; D may be TRBD1 (5 bases). The CDR3 sequence is 13 residues long. V lost 2 bases, J lost 5 bases, and 10 bases lay in between. The germline V gene has CDR1 MGHRA and CDR2 YSYEKL. The CDR3 spells CASSQQGIDEQYF. The DNA of the CDR3 is TGCGCCAGCAGCCAACAGGGAATCGACGAGCAGTACTTC.

This clonotype was observed a few times. V is TRBV7-2 and J is TRBJ2-3; D is tentatively TRBD1 or TRBD2 (6 bases each). This CDR3 has 12 amino acids. The germline V and J ends were trimmed by 8 bases and 8 bases, with 14 bases remaining between them. In germline, CDR1 is SGHTA, CDR2 FQGNSA. CDR3 loop: CASARRGGTQYF. CDR3 DNA: TGTGCCAGCGCCCGCAGGGGAGGTACGCAGTATTTT.

This clonotype was found many times. The rearrangement links TRBV20-1 to TRBJ2-7; 7 bases line up with TRBD1. CDR1 DFQATT and CDR2 SNEGSKA come from the germline V gene (reference sequence). The CDR3 length is 15 residues. J was trimmed by 0 bases and V by 5 bases; bases with no gene match: 10. Here the CDR3 reads CSASPIQGSSYEQYF. The CDR3 bases are TGCAGTGCTTCCCCAATACAGGGGAGCTCCTACGAGCAGTACTTC.

About this clonotype itself: A much larger clone differs by one base, so this may be a read error. The chain is built from TRBV29-1 and TRBJ2-7; either TRBD1 or TRBD2 may fit D (6 bases each). The germline CDR1 and CDR2 sequences are SQVTM and ANQGSEA. The CDR3 has 13 residues. The CDR3 coding sequence is TGCGGCGTTGGACTACAGGGTAACTACGAGCAGTACTTC. It is translated as CGVGLQGNYEQYF.

The chain employs TRBV7-9 and TRBJ2-1; D ambiguous. V lost 3 bases and J lost 12, with 9 bases in between. Germline assignment: CDR1 SEHNR and CDR2 FQNEAQ (reference sequence). This CDR3 region has 11 residues. The CDR3 DNA is TGTGCCAGCAGCTTGCGCGATGGGCAGTTCTTC. It is translated as CASSLRDGQFF.

This clonotype showed up many times. The chain links TRBV7-2 to TRBJ1-2; 9 positions match TRBD1. J was trimmed by 7 bases and V by 3 bases; bases with no gene match: 3. The CDR3 covers 13 residues. CDR1 is SGHTA and CDR2 is FQGNSA in the germline V gene. Here the CDR3 reads CASSFGTGLGYTF. The DNA of the CDR3 is TGTGCCAGCAGCTTCGGGACAGGGCTTGGCTACACCTTC.

Concerning this clonotype itself: A much larger clone differs from this one at a single base, so this may be a read error. The V and J genes are TRBV3-1 and TRBJ2-5; TRBD2 agrees at 7 bases. The CDR3 is made up of 17 amino acids. CDR1 is LGHDT and CDR2 is YNNKEL in the germline V gene (reference sequence). The chain's CDR3 is CAGSPLPPGGLQETQYF. CDR3 bases: TGTGCCGGCAGCCCTCTTCCCCCCGGGGGGTTACAAGAGACCCAGTACTTC.

This clonotype occurred a few times. CDR3: CASILTGNTEAFF. The CDR3 region has the DNA TGTGCCAGTATCTTGACCGGGAACACTGAAGCTTTCTTT. The chain uses TRBV6-1 and TRBJ1-1; no firm D call. V lost 9 bases and J 1 base, leaving 12 bases between the germline ends. The V gene's germline CDR1 is MNHNS and CDR2 SASEGT. The CDR3 spans 13 residues.

The genes are TRBV12-3 or TRBV12-4 and TRBJ1-5; D is unresolved. CDR3 length: 16 residues. Trimming stripped 4 bases from V and 0 bases from J, with 13 bases between. The CDR3 is CASSYTKGYSNQPQHF. As DNA, the CDR3 is TGTGCCAGCAGTTATACGAAGGGCTATAGCAATCAGCCCCAGCATTTT.

This clonotype came up many times. The rearrangement joins TRBV5-1 to TRBJ2-6, with D perhaps TRBD1 (6 bases). The V end lost 0 bases, the J end lost 2 bases, and 9 bases lay between the germline ends. Per germline, CDR1 SGHRS and CDR2 YFSETQ. The CDR3 sequence is 16 residues long. The CDR3 loop is CASSLAGGAGANVLTF. Here the CDR3 DNA reads TGCGCCAGCAGCTTGGCTGGGGGCGCTGGGGCCAACGTCCTGACTTTC.

This clonotype was seen ten or more times. The CDR3 nucleotides read TGTGCCAGCAGTTACTCGGGTAACACAGATACGCAGTATTTT. It translates to CASSYSGNTDTQYF. The V gene is TRBV6-5, the J gene TRBJ2-3; D ambiguous. The V gene's germline CDR1 is MNHEY and CDR2 SVGAGI. V was trimmed by 0 bases and J by 2 bases, leaving 6 bases between them. The CDR3 runs 14 residues.

The gene calls are TRBV7-9 and TRBJ2-7; D might be TRBD2 (6 bases). This CDR3 spans 14 amino acids. Germline V gene lookup returns CDR1 SEHNR and CDR2 FQNEAQ (reference sequence). V lost 5 bases, J lost 0 bases, and 11 bases lay in between. The DNA of the CDR3 is TGTGCCAGCAGCGATAGCGGAAGCTCCTACGAGCAGTACTTC. Translating it yields CASSDSGSSYEQYF.